Sequencing of this T cell receptor beta chain was carried out in a study of CD8+CD57+ T cells in acquired aplastic anemia. All patients picked for sequencing had shown, by flow cytometry, an expansion of CD8+CD57+ cells. The TCR beta profiling, which covered VDJ combination and CDR3 sequence, was carried out using genomic DNA as the template. TCRdb reanalysed the reads using MiXCR and keeps one entry per CDR3 protein. Counted here are 190,000 or so distinct CDR3 sequences, about half occurring once; the ten biggest clones make up around 1.8%. As to this clonotype: With a much larger clone just one base away, this may be a read error.

The receptor was derived from a human donor with aplastic anemia. The sample consisted of sorted CD4+, CD8+, or CD8+CD57+ T cells (not recorded which) from PBMCs.

Written as DNA, the CDR3 is TGTGCCAGCAGTGCCACCCCCTCGAGGAGGAGGCAAGACGAGCAGTACTTC. This sequence encodes CASSATPSRRRQDEQYF. This chain uses TRBV6-1 with TRBJ2-7; D might be TRBD2 (5 bases). This CDR3 is built from 17 residues. The V gene's germline CDR1 is MNHNS and CDR2 SASEGT. V lost 4 bases, J lost 5 bases, and 24 bases lay in between.